Presented here are 7 T cell receptor beta chains from one specimen sequenced in a study of vaccination effects on CD4 cells after COVID-19. Peptide-pool stimulation followed by sequencing identified expanded antigen-specific CD4+ clonotypes in the ViraFEST assay. Isolating CD4+ T cells followed approximately nine days of culture. Each vaccine recipient was nucleocapsid antibody negative and had no prior SARS-CoV-2 infection. Method: immunoSEQ multiplex PCR; TCRdb's copy keeps in-frame clones and lacks some. Among about 41,000 clones listed, 70% to 85% were seen once. Their target antigens are unknown. Sample: CD4+ T cells from PBMCs cultured with HCoV-NL63 spike peptides, taken before COVID-19 vaccination. These receptors were obtained from a human donor who received a COVID-19 vaccine.

Comments on this clone: The junction does not match germline at one end; this may be a read error. V and J are TRBV25-1 and TRBJ1-1; D is ambiguous. Germline CDR1 and CDR2: MGHDK and SYGVNS. CDR3 size: 14 residues. CDR3 amino acids: CASSAPLGNSEAFF. CDR3 sequence (DNA): TGTGCCAGCAGTGCCCCCCTGGGGAACAGTGAAGCTTTCTTT.

The chain uses TRBV18 and TRBJ2-6; no definite D call. Germline V gene data show CDR1 as KGHSH and CDR2 as LQKENI. The CDR3 is made up of 15 amino acids. Deletions cut 1 base from V and 4 bases from J, with 8 bases between. In DNA form, the CDR3 reads TGTGCCAGCTCACCACAAGGGCCCGGGGCCAACGTCCTGACTTTC. As protein: CASSPQGPGANVLTF.

The rearrangement uses TRBV19 and TRBJ1-1, with TRBD1 as a possible D gene (5 bases). Germline lookup yields CDR1 LNHDA and CDR2 SQIVND (reference sequence). V was cut by 7 bases and J by 4 bases, with 16 bases left in between. CDR3 length: 14 residues. This CDR3 reads CASTKGRGSTEAFF. The DNA for the CDR3 is TGTGCCAGTACCAAGGGCCGGGGCAGCACTGAAGCTTTCTTT.

The chain couples TRBV29-1 to TRBJ2-1, with a possible D match to TRBD1 (5 bases). Germline lookup yields CDR1 SQVTM and CDR2 ANQGSEA. Between the trimmed V and J ends, which lost 4 bases and 3 bases, there was a span of 10 bases. The CDR3 runs 13 residues. CDR3 coding DNA: TGCAGCGTTGCCCCAGACAGCTACAATGAGCAGTTCTTC. Translation gives CSVAPDSYNEQFF.

There are a few counts of this clone. In DNA form, the CDR3 reads TGTGCCAGCAGCCCCAGGGCGGCAACCGGGGAGCTGTTTTTT. This encodes CASSPRAATGELFF. The chain is built from TRBV7-9 and TRBJ2-2; a possible D gene is TRBD1 (5 bases). Per germline, CDR1 SEHNR and CDR2 FQNEAQ (reference sequence). The CDR3 sequence is 14 residues long. The ends were cut back, 5 bases at V and 5 bases at J, with 12 bases in the middle.

The chain carries TRBV18 and TRBJ1-1; D is unclear. The germline V gene has CDR1 KGHSH and CDR2 LQKENI. V lost 2 bases and J lost 3, with 7 bases in between. The length of the CDR3 is 13 residues. CDR3 coding DNA: TGTGCCAGCTCACCATCTTCGGACACTGAAGCTTTCTTT. As protein: CASSPSSDTEAFF.

The chain uses TRBV11-2 and TRBJ1-1, with D unresolved. Germline CDR1 SGHAT, CDR2 FQNNGV. Trimming removed 1 base from V and 1 base from J, with 7 bases in between. CDR3 size: 14 residues. In DNA, the CDR3 is TGTGCCAGCAGCTTAGGTCGCCAGAACACTGAAGCTTTCTTT. The encoded protein is CASSLGRQNTEAFF.